This T cell receptor (beta chain) was found in a study of Graves' ophthalmopathy and Graves' hyperthyroidism. Turning to the study itself: Peripheral blood sampling preceded any treatment and occurred at initial diagnosis. Points from the study as a whole: Thyroid clonotypes that were expanded above 0.001 frequency mostly also appeared in blood.

Germline trimming cut 5 bases from V and 7 bases from J; bases unmatched to any gene: 5. CDR3 length equals 13 residues. CDR1 DFQATT and CDR2 SNEGSKA come from the germline V gene (reference sequence). Pregnancy or lactation, uncontrolled infections and other autoimmune diseases were grounds for excluding patients. This clonotype was picked up many times. Its target is unknown. The sequenced template was RNA, covering the TCR beta CDR3 region. First-round RT-PCR used HTBI primers; second-round multiplex PCR followed. A single record per CDR3 protein comes from TCRdb applying MiXCR to the multiplex PCR reads. The data hold about 640,000 distinct CDR3 sequences, with over 40% observed a single time.

The clonotype was recovered from an adult man with Graves' ophthalmopathy. Material for sequencing was peripheral blood. This chain uses TRBV20-1 with TRBJ1-4, with 9 bases fitting TRBD1. The CDR3 nucleotides read TGCAGTGCTGAGGACAGGGGTGGTGAAAAACTGTTTTTT. Translated, it gives CSAEDRGGEKLFF.